One and the same sample provided the 17 T cell receptor beta chains below, sequenced in a study of shared clonotypes between healthy human individuals (dated by TCRdb to 2018 to 2021). Library prep was done by the immunoSEQ multiplex PCR assay. In its TCRdb copy, this immuneACCESS table keeps in-frame sequences only and misses some clones. Where compared with another copy, unresolved V genes explain less than half of these, and the others have no known cause. The sample table holds about 610,000 clones, of which about 97% were seen once. The ten largest clonotypes hold 0.055% to 0.07% of the sample. Material: naive CD4+ T cells sorted from blood. Explained via the paper, the cell subset or site label denotes: CD45RA+ positively selected. The receptors shown here come from a woman between 25 and 40 years old in good health.

This chain connects TRBV27 to TRBJ2-2, with D possibly TRBD2 on 6 matching bases. The V end was cut by 2 bases, the J end by 3 bases, with 16 bases between. This CDR3 has 17 residues. Per the germline V gene, CDR1 is MNHEY and CDR2 is SMNVEV (reference sequence). The CDR3 nucleotides read TGTGCCAGCAGTTTAACCCAGTTCTGGGGGGACACCGGGGAGCTGTTTTTT. This encodes CASSLTQFWGDTGELFF.

The chain couples TRBV7-6 to TRBJ2-1; 9 bases map to TRBD2. The CDR3 spans 15 residues. V dropped 3 bases and J dropped 4; count of bases not matched to a gene: 4. CDR1 is SGHVS and CDR2 is FNYEAQ in the germline V gene. CDR3 amino acids: CASSFSSGDYNEQFF. The CDR3 region has the DNA TGTGCCAGCAGCTTTTCTAGCGGGGATTACAATGAGCAGTTCTTC.

This sequence joins TRBV30 and TRBJ1-4; D remains unclear. Germline V CDR1 and CDR2: GTSNPN, SVGIG (reference sequence). V was cut by 2 bases and J by 7 bases, with 11 bases left in between. The CDR3 totals 13 residues. CDR3 residues: CAWSRLGSEKLFF. Written as DNA, the CDR3 is TGTGCCTGGAGTAGGCTGGGTAGTGAAAAACTGTTTTTT.

Concerning this clone itself: Other DNA sequences from this sample encode an identical CDR3 as well. The V gene is TRBV2, the J gene TRBJ1-2; D unclear. V shed 2 bases and J shed 0 bases, with 7 bases lying between them. The CDR3 covers 14 residues. Germline V lookup: CDR1 SNHLY, CDR2 FYNNEI. CDR3 sequence (DNA): TGTGCCAGCAGTGAATTGTCAGCTAACTATGGCTACACCTTC. Translated, it gives CASSELSANYGYTF.

The chain joins TRBV11-2 to TRBJ2-1, with 9 positions matching TRBD2. Germline CDR1 and CDR2: SGHAT and FQNNGV. CDR3 length equals 14 residues. After removal of 2 bases from V and 6 bases from J, the junction contained 2 bases not matched to a gene. This CDR3 reads CASSLLAGFNEQFF. The DNA for the CDR3 is TGTGCCAGCAGCTTACTAGCGGGGTTCAATGAGCAGTTCTTC.

The gene calls are TRBV2 and TRBJ2-2, with 7 bases that match TRBD1. This CDR3 contains 13 residues. The V segment lost 6 bases and the J segment 5 bases; nucleotides outside the gene matches: 3. CDR1 and CDR2 (germline): SNHLY, FYNNEI. CDR3 residues: CASSQDRTGELFF. In DNA form, the CDR3 reads TGTGCCAGCAGCCAGGACAGGACCGGGGAGCTGTTTTTT.

The chain has TRBV28 and TRBJ1-2, with D possibly TRBD1 on 5 matching bases. The germline V gene has CDR1 MDHEN and CDR2 SYDVKM. This CDR3 is built from 15 residues. V was pared by 4 bases and J by 3 bases, with 15 bases between. This CDR3 reads CASSSRGRGDYGYTF. In DNA form, the CDR3 reads TGTGCCAGCAGTTCCCGGGGGAGGGGCGACTATGGCTACACCTTC.

The CDR3 DNA is TGCACCGCCCAGACAGGGGTATGGGCTTTCTTT. Translated, it gives CTAQTGVWAFF. The chain combines TRBV29-1 with TRBJ1-1, with 8 bases lining up with TRBD1. CDR3 size: 11 residues. Germline V gene lookup returns CDR1 SQVTM and CDR2 ANQGSEA.

On this clone itself: Distinct nucleotide sequences in the sample also encode this CDR3. This chain links TRBV28 with TRBJ2-7; D possibly matches TRBD1 or TRBD2 (5 bases each). V was shortened by 2 bases and J by 3 bases, with 8 bases between the two germline ends. CDR1 is MDHEN and CDR2 is SYDVKM in the germline V gene. The CDR3 has 13 amino acids. DNA of the CDR3: TGTGCCAGCAGTTTAGACAGCGGCTACGAGCAGTACTTC. It codes for CASSLDSGYEQYF.

The CDR3 nucleotides read TGTGCCAGCAGTTTATATGGGGGCGGTGGCTACACCTTC. Translated: CASSLYGGGGYTF. The chain has TRBV28 and TRBJ1-2; the D gene is possibly TRBD1 (6 bases). The CDR3 sequence is 13 residues long. Trimming removed 1 base at V and 7 bases at J, with 10 bases between. Germline values: CDR1 MDHEN, CDR2 SYDVKM.

V is TRBV18 and J is TRBJ2-7, with 10 bases fitting TRBD1. The J segment lost 5 bases and the V segment lost 3 bases, leaving 4 bases of the junction unmatched. Germline-derived CDR1 and CDR2 are KGHSH and LQKENI. This CDR3 is 14 amino acids long. The CDR3 sequence: CASSPRQGADEQYF. The DNA of the CDR3 is TGTGCCAGCTCACCGAGACAGGGGGCGGACGAGCAGTACTTC.

The chain joins TRBV2 to TRBJ2-7, with 9 bases aligning to TRBD1. The CDR3 covers 14 residues. The ends lost 6 bases at V and 3 bases at J; junction bases unmatched: 6. Germline V gives CDR1 SNHLY, CDR2 FYNNEI. CDR3 nucleotides: TGTGCCAGCAGAATACAGGGGGCTGTCTACGAGCAGTACTTC. Residues: CASRIQGAVYEQYF.

In the case of this clone: Distinct nucleotide sequences in the sample also encode this CDR3. This chain uses TRBV6-4 with TRBJ1-1; D is ambiguous. V was trimmed by 0 bases and J by 5 bases, leaving 13 bases between them. The germline V gene has CDR1 MRHNA and CDR2 SNTAGT. The CDR3 has 15 residues. This CDR3 reads CASSDSAGRRTEAFF. Written as DNA, the CDR3 is TGTGCCAGCAGTGACTCGGCAGGCAGGAGGACTGAAGCTTTCTTT.

This clone was seen once. The V and J genes are TRBV18 and TRBJ1-1; weak D call: TRBD1 (5 bases). Germline CDR1 reads KGHSH; CDR2 reads LQKENI. The V and J ends lost 3 bases and 3 bases respectively, with 11 bases between them. The CDR3 totals 14 residues. The CDR3 is CASSPRGGDTEAFF. CDR3 nucleotide sequence: TGTGCCAGCTCACCTCGGGGGGGAGACACTGAAGCTTTCTTT.

CDR3 sequence (DNA): TGTGCAAGTCGCTTAGCCCCTCGGATCAAGACAGCTTTCTTT. Its protein is CASRLAPRIKTAFF. The chain combines TRBV12-2 with TRBJ1-1. TRBV12-2 is labeled a pseudogene. CDR3 length: 14 amino acids.

This sequence joins TRBV10-3 and TRBJ2-7, with D perhaps TRBD2 (6 bases). The CDR3 contains 14 residues. CDR1 is ENHRY and CDR2 is SYGVKD in the germline V gene. The V and J ends lost 0 bases and 0 bases respectively, with 6 bases between them. The chain's CDR3 is CAISESSGSYEQYF. The CDR3 DNA follows: TGTGCCATCAGTGAGTCTAGCGGCTCCTACGAGCAGTACTTC.

The rearrangement uses TRBV4-1 and TRBJ2-3; D perhaps matches TRBD2 (5 bases). The germline V gene encodes CDR1 MGHRA and CDR2 YSYEKL. Trimming took 0 bases from V and 6 from J, leaving 13 bases between them. CDR3 length: 15 residues. CDR3 nucleotide sequence: TGCGCCAGCAGCCAAGACACGACTATGCAGGATACGCAGTATTTT. It is translated as CASSQDTTMQDTQYF.